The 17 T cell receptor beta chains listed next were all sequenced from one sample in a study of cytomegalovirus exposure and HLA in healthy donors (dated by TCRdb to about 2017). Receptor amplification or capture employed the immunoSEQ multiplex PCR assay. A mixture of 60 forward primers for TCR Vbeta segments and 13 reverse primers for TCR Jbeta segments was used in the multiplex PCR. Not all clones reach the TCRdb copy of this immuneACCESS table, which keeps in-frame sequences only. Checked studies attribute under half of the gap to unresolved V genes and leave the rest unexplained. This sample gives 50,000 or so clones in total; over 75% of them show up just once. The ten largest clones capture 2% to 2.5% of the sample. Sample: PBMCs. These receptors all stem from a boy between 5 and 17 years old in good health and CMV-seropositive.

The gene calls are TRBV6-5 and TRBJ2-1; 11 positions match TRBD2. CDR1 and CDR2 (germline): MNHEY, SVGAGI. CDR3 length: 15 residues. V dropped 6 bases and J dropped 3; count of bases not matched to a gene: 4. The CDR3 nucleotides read TGTGCCAGCAGGACCGGGACTAGCGGCTACAATGAGCAGTTCTTC. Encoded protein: CASRTGTSGYNEQFF.

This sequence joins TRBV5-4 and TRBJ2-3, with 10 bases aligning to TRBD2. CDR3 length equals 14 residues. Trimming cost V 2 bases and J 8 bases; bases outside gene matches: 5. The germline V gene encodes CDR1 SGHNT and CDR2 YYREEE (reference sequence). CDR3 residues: CASSFRLAGATQYF. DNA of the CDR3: TGTGCCAGCAGCTTTAGGCTAGCGGGGGCTACGCAGTATTTT.

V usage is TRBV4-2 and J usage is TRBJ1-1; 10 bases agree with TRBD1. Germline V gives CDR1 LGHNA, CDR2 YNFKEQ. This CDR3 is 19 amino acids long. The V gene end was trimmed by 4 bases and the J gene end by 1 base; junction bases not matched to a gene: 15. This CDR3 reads CASSRNLRDRGLRNTEAFF. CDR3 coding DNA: TGTGCCAGCAGCCGAAACCTCCGGGACAGGGGCCTAAGGAACACTGAAGCTTTCTTT.

CDR3 nucleotides: TGTGCCAGCAGCCGCCCCGTCGGGGCTAACTATGGCTACACCTTC. Amino acids: CASSRPVGANYGYTF. The chain combines TRBV7-9 with TRBJ1-2; D is unclear. CDR3 length: 15 residues. V was pared by 5 bases and J by 0 bases, with 13 bases between. Germline V lookup: CDR1 SEHNR, CDR2 FQNEAQ (reference sequence).

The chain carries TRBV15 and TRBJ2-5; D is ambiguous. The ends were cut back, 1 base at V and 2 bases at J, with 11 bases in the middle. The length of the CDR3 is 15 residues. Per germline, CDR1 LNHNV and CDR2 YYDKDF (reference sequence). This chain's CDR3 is CATSRGPEQQETQYF. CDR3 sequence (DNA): TGTGCCACCAGCAGAGGTCCCGAACAGCAAGAGACCCAGTACTTC.

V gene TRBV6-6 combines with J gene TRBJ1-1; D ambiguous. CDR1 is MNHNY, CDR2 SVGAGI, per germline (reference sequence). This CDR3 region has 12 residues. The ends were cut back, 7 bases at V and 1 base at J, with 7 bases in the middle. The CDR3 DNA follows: TGTGCCAGCACCAGTGGGAACACTGAAGCTTTCTTT. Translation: CASTSGNTEAFF.

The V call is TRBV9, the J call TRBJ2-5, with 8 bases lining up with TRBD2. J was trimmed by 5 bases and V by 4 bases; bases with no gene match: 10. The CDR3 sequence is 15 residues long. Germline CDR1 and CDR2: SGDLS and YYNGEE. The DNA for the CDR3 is TGTGCCAGCAGCTCCGGGGGGGCGTCTCCGGAGACCCAGTACTTC. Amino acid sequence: CASSSGGASPETQYF.

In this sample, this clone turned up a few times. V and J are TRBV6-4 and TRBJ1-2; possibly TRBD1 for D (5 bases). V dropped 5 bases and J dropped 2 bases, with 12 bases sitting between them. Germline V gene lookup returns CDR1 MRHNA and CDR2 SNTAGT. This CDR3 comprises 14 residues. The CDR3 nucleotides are TGTGCCAGCAGTCCTACAGGAACCAACTATGGCTACACCTTC. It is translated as CASSPTGTNYGYTF.

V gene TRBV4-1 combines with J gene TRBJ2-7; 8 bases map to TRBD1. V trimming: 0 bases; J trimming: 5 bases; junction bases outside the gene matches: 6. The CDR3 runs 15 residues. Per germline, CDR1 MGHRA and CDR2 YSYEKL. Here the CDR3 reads CASSQDPQGGNEQYF. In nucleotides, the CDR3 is TGCGCCAGCAGCCAAGATCCACAGGGGGGCAACGAGCAGTACTTC.

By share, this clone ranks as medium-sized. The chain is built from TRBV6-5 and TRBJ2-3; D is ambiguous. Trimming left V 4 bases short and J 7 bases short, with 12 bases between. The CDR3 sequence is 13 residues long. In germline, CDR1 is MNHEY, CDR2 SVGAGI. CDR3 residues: CASSLAEAHTQYF. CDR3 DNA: TGTGCCAGCAGTTTGGCTGAGGCCCATACGCAGTATTTT.

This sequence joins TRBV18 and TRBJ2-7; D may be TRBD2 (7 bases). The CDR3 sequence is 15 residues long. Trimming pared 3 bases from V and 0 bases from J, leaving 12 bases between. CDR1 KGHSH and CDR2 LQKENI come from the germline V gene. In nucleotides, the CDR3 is TGTGCCAGCTCACCCGGGGGGCCGAGCTCCTACGAGCAGTACTTC. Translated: CASSPGGPSSYEQYF.

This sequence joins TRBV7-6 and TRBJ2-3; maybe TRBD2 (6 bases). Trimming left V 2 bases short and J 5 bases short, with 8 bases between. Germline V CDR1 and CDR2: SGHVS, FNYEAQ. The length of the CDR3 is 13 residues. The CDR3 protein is CASSLMGGDTQYF. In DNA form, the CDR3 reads TGTGCCAGCAGCTTAATGGGGGGAGATACGCAGTATTTT.

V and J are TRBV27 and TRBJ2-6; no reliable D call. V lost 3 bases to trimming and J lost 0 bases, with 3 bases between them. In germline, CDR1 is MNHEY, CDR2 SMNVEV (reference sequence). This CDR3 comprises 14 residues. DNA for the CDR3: TGTGCCAGCAGTTTTCTCTCTGGGGCCAACGTCCTGACTTTC. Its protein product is CASSFLSGANVLTF.

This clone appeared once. CDR3 in amino acids: CASSSNPSDRTSGYF. The CDR3 DNA follows: TGTGCCAGCAGCTCAAATCCCTCGGACAGGACAAGTGGGTATTTT. The chain uses TRBV13 and TRBJ2-3; 7 nucleotides line up with TRBD1. CDR3 length: 15 residues. CDR1 is PRHDT, CDR2 FYEKMQ, per germline (reference sequence). V shed 4 bases, J shed 14 bases, and the junction held 18 bases outside the gene matches.

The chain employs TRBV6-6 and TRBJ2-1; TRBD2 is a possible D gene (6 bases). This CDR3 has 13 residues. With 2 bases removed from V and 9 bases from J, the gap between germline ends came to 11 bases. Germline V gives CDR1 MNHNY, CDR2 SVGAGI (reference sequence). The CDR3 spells CASSYVPGGEQFF. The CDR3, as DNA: TGTGCCAGCAGTTACGTCCCCGGGGGTGAGCAGTTCTTC.

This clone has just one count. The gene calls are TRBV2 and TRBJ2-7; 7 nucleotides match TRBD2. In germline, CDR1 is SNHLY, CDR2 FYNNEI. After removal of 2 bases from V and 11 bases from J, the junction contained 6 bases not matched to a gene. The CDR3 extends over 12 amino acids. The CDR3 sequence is CASSESAGEEYF. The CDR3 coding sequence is TGTGCCAGCAGTGAATCGGCGGGGGAGGAGTACTTC.

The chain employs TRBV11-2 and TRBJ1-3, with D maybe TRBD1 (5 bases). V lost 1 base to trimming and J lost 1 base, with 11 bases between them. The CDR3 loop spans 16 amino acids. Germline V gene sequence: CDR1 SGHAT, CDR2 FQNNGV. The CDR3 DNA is TGTGCCAGCAGCTTAGGGCAGGGCATATCTGGAAACACCATATATTTT. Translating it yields CASSLGQGISGNTIYF.